This T cell receptor (beta chain) derives from a study of blood T cells in healthy people across ages. It was approximately 10 milliliters of peripheral blood that were drawn from each donor. Each sample gave at least 6.5 million isolated PBMCs. Study-level points and caveats: Older individuals had lower TCR beta diversity per million T cells (the decline was roughly linear). Donors of long life had a larger count of naive CD4+ cells and greater diversity than aged donors.

Together with a sample-barcoded 5' primer, a J-beta primer mix was included in a second PCR lasting about 6 to 11 cycles. Via MiXCR, TCRdb re-called the 5' RACE reads, giving one row per CDR3 protein. The sample has roughly 800,000 distinct CDR3 sequences, roughly 60% seen once; the top ten hold roughly 22%. This clonotype was recorded a few times. Its target is unknown. The sequencing sample was made of blood. This clonotype originated in a man under 40 in good health.

CDR3: CASSLGGTYYGYTF. DNA for the CDR3: TGTGCCAGCAGCTTAGGGGGGACCTACTATGGCTACACCTTC. The chain combines TRBV7-2 with TRBJ1-2; D possibly corresponds to TRBD1 (5 bases). CDR1 is SGHTA and CDR2 is FQGNSA in the germline V gene. The CDR3 is 14 amino acids. Trimming shortened V by 1 base and J by 3 bases, and 9 bases separated the two germline ends.